Presented here are 7 T cell receptor beta chains from one specimen sequenced in a study of cytomegalovirus exposure and HLA in healthy donors. Sequencing used immunoSEQ multiplex PCR; TCRdb keeps in-frame clones, though not all of them. The repertoire has 150,000 or so clones, around 89% of them found once; the top ten carry 6.2%. Sequenced sample: PBMCs. The origin of the receptors is a woman aged 25 to 45 in good health and CMV-seropositive.

The rearrangement uses TRBV5-1 and TRBJ2-5; TRBD1 agrees at 9 bases. From germline, CDR1 is SGHRS and CDR2 YFSETQ. CDR3 length: 15 residues. V dropped 6 bases and J dropped 5; count of bases not matched to a gene: 11. This chain's CDR3 is CASTYTGTGLETQYF. The CDR3 DNA sequence: TGCGCCAGCACCTATACCGGGACAGGGTTGGAGACCCAGTACTTC.

The sample holds one count of this clone. This chain connects TRBV10-1 to TRBJ2-1; D unclear. The V end lost 2 bases, the J end lost 4 bases, and 6 bases lay between the germline ends. The germline gives CDR1 WNHNN, CDR2 SYGVQD (reference sequence). The CDR3 loop spans 13 amino acids. The CDR3 nucleotides read TGCGCCAGCAGTGAGGATAGATACAATGAGCAGTTCTTC. This translates into CASSEDRYNEQFF.

This chain joins TRBV7-3 and TRBJ1-1, with D maybe TRBD1 (5 bases). The CDR3 runs to 13 residues. Trimming took 3 bases from V and 6 from J, leaving 11 bases between them. Germline loops: CDR1 SGHTA, CDR2 FQGTGA. DNA for the CDR3: TGTGCCAGCAGCTTTTCAGGGAGGGCTGAAGCTTTCTTT. Amino acid sequence: CASSFSGRAEAFF. The full variable domain, rest sourced from reference TRBV7-3 and TRBJ1-1, is GAGVSQTPSNKVTEKGKYVELRCDPISGHTALYWYRQSLGQGPEFLIYFQGTGAADDSGLPNDRFFAVRPEGSVSTLKIQRTERGDSAVYLCASSFSGRAEAFFGQGTRLTVV.

The V call is TRBV13, the J call TRBJ2-7, with D possibly matching TRBD1 (5 bases). Germline V CDR1 and CDR2: PRHDT, FYEKMQ (reference sequence). Trimming removed 5 bases at V and 4 bases at J, with 6 bases between. The CDR3 has 11 residues. CDR3 sequence reads: CASSQGYEQYF. The CDR3 coding sequence is TGTGCCAGCAGCCAGGGATACGAGCAGTACTTC.

The chain combines TRBV2 with TRBJ1-2, with a weak D call TRBD1 (5 bases). The CDR3 has 15 amino acids. The V end lost 5 bases, the J end lost 5 bases, and 18 bases lay between the germline ends. Germline V gene lookup returns CDR1 SNHLY and CDR2 FYNNEI. CDR3: CASSSPGTSRYGYTF. DNA of the CDR3: TGTGCCAGCAGTTCGCCAGGGACTTCTAGGTATGGCTACACCTTC.

The rearrangement joins TRBV5-1 to TRBJ2-3, with a tentative D call TRBD2 (6 bases). The V end was cut by 0 bases, the J end by 4 bases, with 21 bases between. The CDR3 totals 18 residues. CDR1 SGHRS and CDR2 YFSETQ come from the germline V gene. The CDR3 sequence: CASSLARQGMPSADTQYF. The CDR3 DNA follows: TGCGCCAGCAGCTTGGCGCGGCAAGGGATGCCTAGCGCAGATACGCAGTATTTT.

The chain recombines TRBV27 with TRBJ2-3; D not certain. CDR3 size: 12 residues. Germline CDR1 is MNHEY and CDR2 is SMNVEV (reference sequence). Trimming shortened V by 1 base and J by 8 bases, and 7 bases separated the two germline ends. The CDR3 loop reads CASSLFGGTQYF. The CDR3 DNA sequence: TGTGCCAGCAGTTTATTCGGCGGTACGCAGTATTTT.